There are a few counts of the clone carrying this T cell receptor beta chain. It was with a sample-barcoded 5' primer and a J-beta primer mix that a second PCR of about 6 to 12 cycles was run. Unique molecular identifiers of 12 random nucleotides labeled each cDNA. TCRdb passed the 5' RACE reads through MiXCR, listing each CDR3 protein once. Among roughly 680,000 distinct CDR3 sequences listed, over 45% were seen once. These data belong to a study of blood T cells in healthy people across ages. Russia was home to the donors, healthy Caucasian individuals aged roughly 6 to 100. The CDR3 spans 10 residues. The germline CDR1 and CDR2 sequences are DFQATT and SNEGSKA (reference sequence). Between the trimmed V and J ends, which lost 6 bases and 13 bases, there was a span of 13 bases.

The clonotype was recovered from a woman aged 55-69 years in good health. The source material was blood. The V and J genes are TRBV20-1 and TRBJ2-4, with D perhaps TRBD1 or TRBD2 (5 bases each). CDR3 in DNA: TGCAGTGCCGTGAGAGGGGAGCAGTACTTC. Residues: CSAVRGEQYF.